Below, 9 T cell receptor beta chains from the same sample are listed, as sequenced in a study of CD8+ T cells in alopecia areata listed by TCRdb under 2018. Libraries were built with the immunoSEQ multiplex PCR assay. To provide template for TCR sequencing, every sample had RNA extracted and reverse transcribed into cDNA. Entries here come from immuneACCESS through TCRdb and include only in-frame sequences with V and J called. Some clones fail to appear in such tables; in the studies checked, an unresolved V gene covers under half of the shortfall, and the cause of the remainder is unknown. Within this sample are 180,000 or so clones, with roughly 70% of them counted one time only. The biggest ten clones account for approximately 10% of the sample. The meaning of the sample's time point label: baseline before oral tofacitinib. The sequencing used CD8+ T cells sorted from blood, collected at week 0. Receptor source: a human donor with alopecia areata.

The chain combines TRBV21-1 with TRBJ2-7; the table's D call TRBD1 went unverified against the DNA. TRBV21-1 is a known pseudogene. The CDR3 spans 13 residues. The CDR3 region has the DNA TGTGCCAGCAGCGCCCGACAACACTACGAGCAGTACTTC. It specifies CASSARQHYEQYF.

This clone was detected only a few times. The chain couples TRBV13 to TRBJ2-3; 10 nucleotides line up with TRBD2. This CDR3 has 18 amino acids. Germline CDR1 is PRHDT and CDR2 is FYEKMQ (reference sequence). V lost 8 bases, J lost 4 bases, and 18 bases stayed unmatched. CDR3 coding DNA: TGTGCCAGCCTTCTCAAAGGAGGAGCGGGGGGGCCACCAGATACGCAGTATTTT. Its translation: CASLLKGGAGGPPDTQYF. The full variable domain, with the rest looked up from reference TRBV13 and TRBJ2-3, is AAGVIQSPRHLIKEKRETATLKCYPIPRHDTVYWYQQGPGQDPQFLISFYEKMQSDKGSIPDRFSAQQFSDYHSELNMSSLELGDSALYFCASLLKGGAGGPPDTQYFGPGTRLTVL.

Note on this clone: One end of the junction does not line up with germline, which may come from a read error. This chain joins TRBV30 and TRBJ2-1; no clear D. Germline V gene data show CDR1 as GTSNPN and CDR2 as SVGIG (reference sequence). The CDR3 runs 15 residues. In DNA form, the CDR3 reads TGTGCCTGGAGGCCTGACTCCCGCCGAGACAAAGAGCAGTTCTTC. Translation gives CAWRPDSRRDKEQFF.

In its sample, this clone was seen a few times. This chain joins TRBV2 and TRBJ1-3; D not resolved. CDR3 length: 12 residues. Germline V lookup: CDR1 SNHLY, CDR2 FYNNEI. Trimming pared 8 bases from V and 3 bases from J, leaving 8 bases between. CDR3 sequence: CASQDGGNTIYF. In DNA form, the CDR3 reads TGTGCCAGCCAAGATGGTGGAAACACCATATATTTT.

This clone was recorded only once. The CDR3: CSVDGERETGELFF. The DNA of the CDR3 is TGCAGCGTTGACGGGGAAAGGGAAACCGGGGAGCTGTTTTTT. The genes are TRBV29-1 and TRBJ2-2; a weak D match, TRBD2 (5 bases). There are 14 residues in the CDR3. Trimming pared 3 bases from V and 5 bases from J, leaving 13 bases between. The germline gives CDR1 SQVTM, CDR2 ANQGSEA.

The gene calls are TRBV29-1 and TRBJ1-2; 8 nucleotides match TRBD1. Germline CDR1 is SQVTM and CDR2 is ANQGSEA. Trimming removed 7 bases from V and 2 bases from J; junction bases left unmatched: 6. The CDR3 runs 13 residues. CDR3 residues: CSAKTGDNYGYTF. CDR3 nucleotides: TGCAGCGCTAAGACAGGGGACAACTATGGCTACACCTTC.

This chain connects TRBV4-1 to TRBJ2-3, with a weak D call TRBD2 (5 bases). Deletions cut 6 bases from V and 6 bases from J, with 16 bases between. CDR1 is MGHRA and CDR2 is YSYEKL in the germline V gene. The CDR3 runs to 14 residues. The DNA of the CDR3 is TGCGCCAGCAGGCCGTTTGGACTTGCCGATACGCAGTATTTT. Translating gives CASRPFGLADTQYF.

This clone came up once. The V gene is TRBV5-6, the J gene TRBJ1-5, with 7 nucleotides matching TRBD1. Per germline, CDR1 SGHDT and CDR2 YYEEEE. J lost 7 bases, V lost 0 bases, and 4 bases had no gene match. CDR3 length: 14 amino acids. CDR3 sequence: CASSLGTGYQPQHF. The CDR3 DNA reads TGTGCCAGCAGCTTGGGGACAGGCTACCAGCCCCAGCATTTT.

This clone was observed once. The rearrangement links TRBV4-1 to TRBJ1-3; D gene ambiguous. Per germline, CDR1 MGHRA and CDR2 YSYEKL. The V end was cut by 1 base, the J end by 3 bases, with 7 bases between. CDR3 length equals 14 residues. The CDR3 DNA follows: TGCGCCAGCAGCCAAGGAATTCTTGGAAACACCATATATTTT. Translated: CASSQGILGNTIYF.